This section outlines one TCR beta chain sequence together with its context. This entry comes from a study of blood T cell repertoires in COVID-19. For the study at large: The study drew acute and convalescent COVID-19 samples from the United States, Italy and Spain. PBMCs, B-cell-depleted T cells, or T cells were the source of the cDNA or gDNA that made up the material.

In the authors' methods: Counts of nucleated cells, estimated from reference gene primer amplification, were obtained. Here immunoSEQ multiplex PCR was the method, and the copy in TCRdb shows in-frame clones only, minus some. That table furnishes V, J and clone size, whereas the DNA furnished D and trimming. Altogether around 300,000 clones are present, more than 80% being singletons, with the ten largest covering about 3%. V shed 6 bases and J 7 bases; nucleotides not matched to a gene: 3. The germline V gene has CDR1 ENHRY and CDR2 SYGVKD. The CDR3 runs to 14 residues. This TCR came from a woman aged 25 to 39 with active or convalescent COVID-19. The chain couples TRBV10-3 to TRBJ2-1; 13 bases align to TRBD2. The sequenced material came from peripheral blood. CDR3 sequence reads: CAISGTSGVNEQFF. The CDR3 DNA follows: TGTGCCATCAGCGGGACTAGCGGGGTGAATGAGCAGTTCTTC.